This T cell receptor (beta chain) was sequenced in a study of tumor-infiltrating lymphocytes in primary liver carcinoma. Study-level background: Samples produced roughly 3.5 to 7.5 million productive TCRbeta reads, comparable across tissue types.

Notes on the study in general: Compared with blood, tumor repertoires held significantly more in their top 250 clones.

RNA was extracted from whole blood without cell sorting, alongside germline DNA. Total RNA amounting to approximately 460 ng was the source from which TCR beta cDNA was made with a constant-region primer. Modified slightly, ARM-PCR produced TCR beta libraries over three nested multiplex PCR rounds. Running around 9 cycles apiece, the first two PCR rounds relied on TRBV1-TRBV30 forward primers together with a C-beta reverse primer. TCRdb re-called the multiplex PCR reads with MiXCR, one entry per CDR3 protein. The sample lists 300,000 to 350,000 distinct CDR3 sequences, 65% occurring once. Germline values: CDR1 SGHTA, CDR2 FQGTGA. V lost 4 bases and J lost 5; bases outside the gene matches: 5. This CDR3 contains 14 residues. As for this clonotype: What it binds is not known.

Material for sequencing was peripheral blood. The source is a man aged 40-55 years with primary liver carcinoma and hepatitis B virus infection. V and J are TRBV7-3 and TRBJ2-3; 8 positions agree with TRBD1. The CDR3 DNA follows: TGTGCCAGCAGCTCTGGACAGGGCGGAGATACGCAGTATTTT. Protein: CASSSGQGGDTQYF.